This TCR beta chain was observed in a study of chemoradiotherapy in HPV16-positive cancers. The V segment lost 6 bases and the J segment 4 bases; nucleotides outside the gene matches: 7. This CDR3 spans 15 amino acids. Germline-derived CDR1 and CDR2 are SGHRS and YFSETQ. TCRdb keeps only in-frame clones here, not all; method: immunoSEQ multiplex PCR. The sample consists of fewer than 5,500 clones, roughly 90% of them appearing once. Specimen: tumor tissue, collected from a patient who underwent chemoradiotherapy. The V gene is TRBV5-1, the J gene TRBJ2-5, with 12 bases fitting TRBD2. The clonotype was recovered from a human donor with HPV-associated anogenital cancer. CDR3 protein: CASTPTSGGRETQYF. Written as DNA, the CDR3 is TGCGCCAGCACCCCGACTAGCGGGGGCCGAGAGACCCAGTACTTC.